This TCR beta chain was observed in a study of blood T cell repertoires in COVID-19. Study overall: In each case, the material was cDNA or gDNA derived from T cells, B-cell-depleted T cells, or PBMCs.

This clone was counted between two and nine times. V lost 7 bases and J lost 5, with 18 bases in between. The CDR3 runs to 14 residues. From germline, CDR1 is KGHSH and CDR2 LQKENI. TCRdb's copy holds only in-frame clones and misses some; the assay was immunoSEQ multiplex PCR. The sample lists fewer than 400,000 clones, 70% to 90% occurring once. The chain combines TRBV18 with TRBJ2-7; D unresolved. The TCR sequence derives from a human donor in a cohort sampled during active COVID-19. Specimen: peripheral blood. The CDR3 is CASFTTELRHEQYF. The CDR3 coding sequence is TGTGCCAGCTTTACAACGGAGTTACGACACGAGCAGTACTTC. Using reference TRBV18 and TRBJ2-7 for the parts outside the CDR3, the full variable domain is NAGVMQNPRHLVRRRGQEARLRCSPMKGHSHVYWYRQLPEEGLKFMVYLQKENIIDESGMPKERFSAEFPKEGPSILRIQQVVRGDSAAYFCASFTTELRHEQYFGPGTRLTVT.